Below are 17 T cell receptor beta chains sequenced from a single sample in a study of naive and memory T cell subsets. Broader study findings: Possibly reflecting memory cells re-expressing CD45RA, a few larger clonotypes occurred in naive repertoires, especially CD8.

These receptors are not linked to any known antigen. Both TRBC1 and TRBC2 were covered by a beta constant-region primer of two equimolar oligonucleotides. Ligated cDNA was amplified by four rounds of PCR with nested alpha and beta constant-region primers and SP2. MiXCR, run by TCRdb on the UMI-ligation and nested PCR reads, gives a single entry per CDR3 protein. Altogether roughly 97,000 distinct CDR3 sequences are present, roughly 14% being singletons, with the ten largest covering 2.5% to 3.5%. Input material: naive CD8+ T cells from blood. Receptors were obtained from a human donor in good health.

This chain connects TRBV28 to TRBJ2-1; TRBD2 matches at 9 bases. J lost 6 bases, V lost 1 base, and 4 bases had no gene match. The CDR3 is made up of 15 amino acids. Per the germline V gene, CDR1 is MDHEN and CDR2 is SYDVKM. The CDR3 sequence: CASSLFLAGLNEQFF. CDR3 sequence (DNA): TGTGCCAGCAGTTTATTCCTAGCGGGGCTCAATGAGCAGTTCTTC.

The chain combines TRBV15 with TRBJ2-1; no reliable D call. Germline V gene data show CDR1 as LNHNV and CDR2 as YYDKDF (reference sequence). The CDR3 covers 14 residues. The germline V and J ends were trimmed by 0 bases and 10 bases, with 13 bases remaining between them. CDR3 amino acids: CATSRDVPPLEQFF. The CDR3 region has the DNA TGTGCCACCAGCAGAGATGTTCCTCCCCTAGAGCAGTTCTTC.

The rearrangement uses TRBV27 and TRBJ1-2; no definite D call. There are 13 residues in the CDR3. CDR1 and CDR2 from the germline V gene are MNHEY and SMNVEV (reference sequence). Trimming left V 3 bases short and J 8 bases short, with 13 bases between. CDR3 loop: CASSLVRVGGYTF. The DNA of the CDR3 is TGTGCCAGCAGTTTGGTGAGGGTAGGAGGCTACACCTTC.

The chain has TRBV6-5 and TRBJ2-5; D call uncertain. The CDR3 is 13 amino acids. Trimming removed 5 bases at V and 7 bases at J, with 14 bases between. The germline gives CDR1 MNHEY, CDR2 SVGAGI. The CDR3 here is CASSLGPAGTQYF. The CDR3 region has the DNA TGTGCCAGCAGTCTAGGACCCGCTGGGACCCAGTACTTC.

The V and J genes are TRBV2 and TRBJ2-2; D is perhaps TRBD1 (6 bases). Germline V gene lookup returns CDR1 SNHLY and CDR2 FYNNEI. The CDR3 covers 12 residues. With 8 bases removed from V and 7 bases from J, the gap between germline ends came to 11 bases. Here the CDR3 DNA reads TGTGCCAGCTCAGGGGTTGGCGGGGAGCTGTTTTTT. The encoded protein is CASSGVGGELFF.

This clonotype came up many times. The chain couples TRBV20-1 to TRBJ2-3, with D tentatively TRBD2 (5 bases). The CDR3 loop spans 16 amino acids. Germline V gene sequence: CDR1 DFQATT, CDR2 SNEGSKA (reference sequence). V gave up 6 bases and J gave up 2 bases, with 21 bases separating them. In DNA form, the CDR3 reads TGCAGTGCCGTGGGCGGGCTCAGCGGACCCACAGATACGCAGTATTTT. Its protein is CSAVGGLSGPTDTQYF.

This clonotype was observed at least ten times. The V gene is TRBV20-1, the J gene TRBJ2-7, with 9 bases fitting TRBD2. Germline lookup yields CDR1 DFQATT and CDR2 SNEGSKA (reference sequence). This CDR3 spans 15 amino acids. With V trimmed by 1 base and J by 4 bases, 8 bases remained unmatched. The CDR3 loop reads CSARAVGRGGYEQYF. The CDR3 DNA reads TGCAGTGCTAGAGCTGTGGGGCGGGGGGGGTACGAGCAGTACTTC.

This clonotype was picked up many times. This sequence joins TRBV4-3 and TRBJ2-1; maybe TRBD2 (7 bases). The CDR3 is 16 residues long. Deletions cut 3 bases from V and 5 bases from J, with 17 bases between. Germline V gene data show CDR1 as LGHNA and CDR2 as YSLEER. The CDR3 here is CASSQTFGGRNNEQFF. The CDR3 region has the DNA TGCGCCAGCAGCCAGACGTTCGGGGGGCGGAACAATGAGCAGTTCTTC.

This clonotype was detected ten times or more. CDR3 sequence (DNA): TGCAGTGCTAGAGATCCCCCGGGACCCACGGACGAGCAGTACTTC. As protein: CSARDPPGPTDEQYF. The rearrangement links TRBV20-1 to TRBJ2-7; D might be TRBD1 or TRBD2, each matching 5 bases. V lost 0 bases, J lost 5 bases, and 17 bases lay in between. Germline V CDR1 and CDR2: DFQATT, SNEGSKA (reference sequence). The CDR3 loop spans 15 amino acids.

This clonotype was detected a few times. The chain recombines TRBV27 with TRBJ2-7, with 10 bases aligning to TRBD1. Germline V gives CDR1 MNHEY, CDR2 SMNVEV (reference sequence). This CDR3 contains 14 residues. V lost 4 bases and J lost 5; bases outside the gene matches: 5. The DNA of the CDR3 is TGTGCCAGCAGTTCGGGGACAGGGGTGGACGAGCAGTACTTC. This gives the protein CASSSGTGVDEQYF.

The chain is built from TRBV24-1 and TRBJ2-7; D uncertain. V gave up 3 bases and J gave up 0 bases, with 11 bases separating them. This CDR3 region has 15 residues. Germline V gene sequence: CDR1 KGHDR, CDR2 SFDVKD. CDR3 sequence reads: CATSDTSEGSYEQYF. In DNA form, the CDR3 reads TGTGCCACCAGTGATACCAGCGAAGGCTCCTACGAGCAGTACTTC.

This clonotype has more than one count but fewer than ten. The chain combines TRBV4-3 with TRBJ2-5; no clear D. V lost 0 bases and J 3 bases, leaving 8 bases between the germline ends. CDR3 length: 14 amino acids. CDR1 is LGHNA, CDR2 YSLEER, per germline. The CDR3 loop is CASSQDRREETQYF. In nucleotides, the CDR3 is TGCGCCAGCAGCCAAGACCGTAGGGAAGAGACCCAGTACTTC.

This clonotype occurred many times. The rearrangement joins TRBV7-2 to TRBJ1-1; TRBD1 matches 9 bases. Trimming took 1 base from V and 3 from J; bases not matched to a gene: 12. This CDR3 is 18 amino acids long. CDR1 is SGHTA, CDR2 FQGNSA, per germline. CDR3 DNA: TGTGCCAGCAGCTTAGAGGGACAGGGTTATGGTGTGTACACTGAAGCTTTCTTT. It specifies CASSLEGQGYGVYTEAFF.

This clonotype was observed a few times. V gene TRBV5-6 combines with J gene TRBJ1-4; D is uncertain. V gave up 2 bases and J gave up 1 base, with 6 bases separating them. There are 14 residues in the CDR3. Germline CDR1 and CDR2: SGHDT and YYEEEE. This CDR3 is CASSLVGTNEKLFF. CDR3 bases: TGTGCCAGCAGCTTAGTGGGAACTAATGAAAAACTGTTTTTT.

This clonotype was found many times. This chain uses TRBV4-3 with TRBJ1-1; the D is unclear. Germline lookup yields CDR1 LGHNA and CDR2 YSLEER. CDR3 size: 15 residues. Trimming cost V 1 base and J 0 bases, with 9 bases left between them. The CDR3 nucleotides are TGCGCCAGCAGCCAAGCTGAATTCATGAACACTGAAGCTTTCTTT. Residues: CASSQAEFMNTEAFF.

This clonotype came up a few times. The chain employs TRBV28 and TRBJ2-3, with 10 bases lining up with TRBD2. The J segment lost 1 base and the V segment lost 6 bases, leaving 7 bases of the junction unmatched. Germline values: CDR1 MDHEN, CDR2 SYDVKM. The CDR3 totals 16 residues. The CDR3 region has the DNA TGTGCCAGCAGAGCCCTAGCGGGGGTCGGCACAGATACGCAGTATTTT. Translating it yields CASRALAGVGTDTQYF.

The chain joins TRBV7-6 to TRBJ2-2; a weak D match, TRBD2 (6 bases). V dropped 8 bases and J dropped 6 bases, with 13 bases sitting between them. Germline CDR1 and CDR2: SGHVS and FNYEAQ. The CDR3 is 13 residues long. The CDR3 nucleotides read TGTGCCAGCGGCGGGACTTCCCCCGGGGAGCTGTTTTTT. This encodes CASGGTSPGELFF.